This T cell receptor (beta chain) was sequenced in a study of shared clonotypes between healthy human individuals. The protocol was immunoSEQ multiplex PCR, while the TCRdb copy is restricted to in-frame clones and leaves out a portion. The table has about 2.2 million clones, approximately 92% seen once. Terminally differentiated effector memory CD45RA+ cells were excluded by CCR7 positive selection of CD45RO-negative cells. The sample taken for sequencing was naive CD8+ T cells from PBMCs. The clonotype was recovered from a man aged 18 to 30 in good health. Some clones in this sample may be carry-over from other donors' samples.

CDR3 coding DNA: TGTGCCAGTAGTCCCCCTTCCGTCGCGGGGGAAAAACTGTTTTTT. The encoded protein is CASSPPSVAGEKLFF. The chain links TRBV19 to TRBJ1-4, with D uncertain. CDR3 length equals 15 residues. V gave up 5 bases and J gave up 8 bases, with 18 bases separating them. Germline V lookup: CDR1 LNHDA, CDR2 SQIVND (reference sequence).